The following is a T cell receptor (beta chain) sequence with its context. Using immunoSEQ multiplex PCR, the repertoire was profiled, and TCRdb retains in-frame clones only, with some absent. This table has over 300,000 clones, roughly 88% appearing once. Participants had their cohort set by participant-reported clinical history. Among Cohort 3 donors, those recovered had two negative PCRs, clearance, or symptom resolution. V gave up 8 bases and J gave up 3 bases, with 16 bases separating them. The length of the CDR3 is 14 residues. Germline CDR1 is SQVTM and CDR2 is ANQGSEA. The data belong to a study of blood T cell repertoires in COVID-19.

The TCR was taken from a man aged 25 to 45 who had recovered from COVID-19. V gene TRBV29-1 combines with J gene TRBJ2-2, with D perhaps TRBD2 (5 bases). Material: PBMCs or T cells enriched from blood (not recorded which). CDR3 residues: CSCSGETDTGELFF. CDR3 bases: TGCAGCTGTTCCGGGGAAACTGACACCGGGGAGCTGTTTTTT.